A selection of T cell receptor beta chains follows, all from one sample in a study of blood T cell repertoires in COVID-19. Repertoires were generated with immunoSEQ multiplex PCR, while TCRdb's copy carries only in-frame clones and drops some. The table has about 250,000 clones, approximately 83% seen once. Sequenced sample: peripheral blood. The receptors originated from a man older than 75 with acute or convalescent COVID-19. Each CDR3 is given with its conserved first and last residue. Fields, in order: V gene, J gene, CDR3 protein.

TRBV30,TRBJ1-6,CAWSSDRGHSYNSPLHF
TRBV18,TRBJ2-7,CASSPQVTSGRGSYEQYF
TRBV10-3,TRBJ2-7,CAISSSGGMEEQYF
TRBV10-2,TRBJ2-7,CASDILNRVLAYEQYF
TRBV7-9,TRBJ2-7,CASSPSRDREQYF
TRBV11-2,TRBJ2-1,CASSLLRTTYNEQFF
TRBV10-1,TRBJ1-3,CASSEGGAGSSGNTIYF
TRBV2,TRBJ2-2,CASRGTPNTGELFF
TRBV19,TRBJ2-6,CASSIDHRFSGANVLTF
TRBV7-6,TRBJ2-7,CASSRTSTSGTYEQYF
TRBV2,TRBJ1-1,CASRTGANTEAFF
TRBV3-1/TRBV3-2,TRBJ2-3,CASSQMFLKASGGGTDTQYF